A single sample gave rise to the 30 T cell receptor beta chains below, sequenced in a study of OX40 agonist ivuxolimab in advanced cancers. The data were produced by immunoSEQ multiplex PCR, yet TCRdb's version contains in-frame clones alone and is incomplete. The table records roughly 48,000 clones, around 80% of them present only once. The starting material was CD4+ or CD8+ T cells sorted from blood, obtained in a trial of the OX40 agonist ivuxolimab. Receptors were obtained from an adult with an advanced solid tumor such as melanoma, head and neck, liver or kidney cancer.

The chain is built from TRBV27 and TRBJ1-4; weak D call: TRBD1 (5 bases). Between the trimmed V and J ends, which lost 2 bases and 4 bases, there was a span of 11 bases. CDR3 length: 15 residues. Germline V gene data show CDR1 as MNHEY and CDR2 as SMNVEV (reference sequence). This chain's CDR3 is CASSLGAGVNEKLFF. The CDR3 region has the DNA TGTGCCAGCAGTTTAGGCGCGGGGGTTAATGAAAAACTGTTTTTT.

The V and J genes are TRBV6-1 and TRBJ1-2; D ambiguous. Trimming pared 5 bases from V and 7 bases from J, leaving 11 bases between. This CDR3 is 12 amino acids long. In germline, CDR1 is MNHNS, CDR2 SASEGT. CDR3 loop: CASSYEGFGYTF. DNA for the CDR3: TGTGCCAGCAGTTATGAAGGGTTTGGCTACACCTTC.

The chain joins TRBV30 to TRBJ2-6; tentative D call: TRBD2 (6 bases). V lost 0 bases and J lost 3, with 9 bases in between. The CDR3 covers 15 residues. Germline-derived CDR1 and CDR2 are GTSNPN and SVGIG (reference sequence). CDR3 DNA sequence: TGTGCCTGGAGTGTAGGAGGGTATGGGGCCAACGTCCTGACTTTC. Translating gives CAWSVGGYGANVLTF.

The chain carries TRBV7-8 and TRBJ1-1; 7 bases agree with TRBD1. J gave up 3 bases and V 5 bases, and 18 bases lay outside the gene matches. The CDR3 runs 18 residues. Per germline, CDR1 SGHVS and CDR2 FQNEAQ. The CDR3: CASSPGRQGRGTDTEAFF. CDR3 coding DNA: TGTGCCAGCAGCCCTGGACGACAGGGAAGGGGGACGGACACTGAAGCTTTCTTT.

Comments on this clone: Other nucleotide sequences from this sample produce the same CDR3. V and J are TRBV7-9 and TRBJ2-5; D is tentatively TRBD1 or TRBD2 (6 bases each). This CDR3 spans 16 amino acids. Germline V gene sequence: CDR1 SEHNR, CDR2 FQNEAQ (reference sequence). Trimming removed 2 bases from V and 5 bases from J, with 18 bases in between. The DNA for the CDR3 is TGTGCCAGCAGCTTAAGGACCGGGGGCCGGGGGGAGACCCAGTACTTC. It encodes CASSLRTGGRGETQYF. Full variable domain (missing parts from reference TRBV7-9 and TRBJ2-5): DTGVSQNPRHKITKRGQNVTFRCDPISEHNRLYWYRQTLGQGPEFLTYFQNEAQLEKSRLLSDRFSAERPKGSFSTLEIQRTEQGDSAMYLCASSLRTGGRGETQYFGPGTRLLVL.

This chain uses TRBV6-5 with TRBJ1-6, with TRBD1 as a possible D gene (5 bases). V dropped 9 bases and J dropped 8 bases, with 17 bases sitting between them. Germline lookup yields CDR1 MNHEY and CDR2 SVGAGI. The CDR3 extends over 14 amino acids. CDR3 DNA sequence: TGTGCCAGTGGGAGGGGATACCCCGATTCACCCCTCCACTTT. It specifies CASGRGYPDSPLHF.

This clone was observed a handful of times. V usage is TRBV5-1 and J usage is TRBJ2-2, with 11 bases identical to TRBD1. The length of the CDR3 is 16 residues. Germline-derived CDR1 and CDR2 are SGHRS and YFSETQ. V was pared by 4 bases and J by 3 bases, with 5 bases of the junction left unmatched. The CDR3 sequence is CASSLPGQGDTGELFF. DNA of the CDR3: TGCGCCAGCAGCCTTCCGGGACAGGGGGACACCGGGGAGCTGTTTTTT.

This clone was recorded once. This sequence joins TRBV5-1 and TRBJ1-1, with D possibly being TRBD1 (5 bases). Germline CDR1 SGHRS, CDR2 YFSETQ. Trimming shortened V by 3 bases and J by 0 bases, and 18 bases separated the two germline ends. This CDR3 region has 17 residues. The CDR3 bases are TGCGCCAGCAGCTCGACCGGGACCCAGATTATGAACACTGAAGCTTTCTTT. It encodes CASSSTGTQIMNTEAFF.

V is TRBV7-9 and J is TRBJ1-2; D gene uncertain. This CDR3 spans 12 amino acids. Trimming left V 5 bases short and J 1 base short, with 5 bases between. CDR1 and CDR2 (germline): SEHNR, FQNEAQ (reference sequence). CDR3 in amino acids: CASSRSNYGYTF. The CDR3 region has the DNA TGTGCCAGCAGCCGGAGTAACTATGGCTACACCTTC.

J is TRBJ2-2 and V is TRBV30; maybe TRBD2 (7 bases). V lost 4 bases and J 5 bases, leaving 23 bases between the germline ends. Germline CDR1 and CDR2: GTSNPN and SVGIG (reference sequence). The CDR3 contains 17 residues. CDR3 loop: CAWTPQQGGGLTGELFF. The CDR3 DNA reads TGTGCCTGGACCCCCCAACAGGGCGGGGGACTTACCGGGGAGCTGTTTTTT.

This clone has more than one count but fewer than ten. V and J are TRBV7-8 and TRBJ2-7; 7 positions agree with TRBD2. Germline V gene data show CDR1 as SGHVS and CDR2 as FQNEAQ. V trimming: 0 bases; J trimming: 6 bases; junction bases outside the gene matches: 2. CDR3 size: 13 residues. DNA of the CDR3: TGTGCCAGCAGCTTAGCGCGGGGGTCCGAGCAGTACTTC. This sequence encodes CASSLARGSEQYF. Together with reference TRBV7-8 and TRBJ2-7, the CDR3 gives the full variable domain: GAGVSQSPRYKVAKRGQDVALRCDPISGHVSLFWYQQALGQGPEFLTYFQNEAQLDKSGLPSDRFFAERPEGSVSTLKIQRTQQEDSAVYLCASSLARGSEQYFGPGTRLTVT.

The chain's CDR3 is CASSAGLAGPTGELFF. In DNA form, the CDR3 reads TGTGCCAGCAGCGCCGGACTAGCGGGACCCACCGGGGAGCTGTTTTTT. V and J are TRBV11-1 and TRBJ2-2; 12 nucleotides agree with TRBD2. This CDR3 has 16 amino acids. CDR1 is SGHAT, CDR2 FQDESV, per germline (reference sequence). V gave up 5 bases and J gave up 4 bases; unmatched junction bases: 5.

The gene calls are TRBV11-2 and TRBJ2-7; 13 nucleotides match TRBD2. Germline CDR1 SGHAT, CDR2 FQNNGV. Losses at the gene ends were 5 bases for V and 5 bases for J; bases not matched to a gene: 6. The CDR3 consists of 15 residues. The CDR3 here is CASSLRTSGSNEQYF. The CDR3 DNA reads TGTGCCAGCAGCCTAAGGACTAGCGGGAGCAACGAGCAGTACTTC. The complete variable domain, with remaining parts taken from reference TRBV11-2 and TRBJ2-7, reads EAGVAQSPRYKIIEKRQSVAFWCNPISGHATLYWYQQILGQGPKLLIQFQNNGVVDDSQLPKDRFSAERLKGVDSTLKIQPAKLEDSAVYLCASSLRTSGSNEQYFGPGTRLTVT.

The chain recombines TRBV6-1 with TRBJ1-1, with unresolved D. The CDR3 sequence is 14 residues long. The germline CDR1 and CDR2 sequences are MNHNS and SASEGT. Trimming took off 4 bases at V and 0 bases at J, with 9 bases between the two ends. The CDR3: CASSGGGVNTEAFF. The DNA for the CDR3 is TGTGCCAGCAGTGGGGGTGGGGTGAACACTGAAGCTTTCTTT.

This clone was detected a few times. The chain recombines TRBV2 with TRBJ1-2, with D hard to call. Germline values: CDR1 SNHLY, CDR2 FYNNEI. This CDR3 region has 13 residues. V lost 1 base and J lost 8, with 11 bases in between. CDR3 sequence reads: CASSEGWVRGYTF. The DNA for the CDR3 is TGTGCCAGCAGTGAAGGGTGGGTGCGGGGCTACACCTTC.

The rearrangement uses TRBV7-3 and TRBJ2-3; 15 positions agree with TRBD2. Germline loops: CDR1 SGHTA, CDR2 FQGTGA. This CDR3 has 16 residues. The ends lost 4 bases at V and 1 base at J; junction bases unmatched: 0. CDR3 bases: TGTGCCAGCAGCTGGACTAGCGGGGGGGGCACAGATACGCAGTATTTT. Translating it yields CASSWTSGGGTDTQYF.

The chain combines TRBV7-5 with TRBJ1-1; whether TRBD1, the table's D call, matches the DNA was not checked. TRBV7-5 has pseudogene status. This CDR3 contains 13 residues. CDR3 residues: CASSLRVGTEAFF. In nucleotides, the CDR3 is TGTGCCAGCAGCCTCAGGGTCGGCACTGAAGCTTTCTTT.

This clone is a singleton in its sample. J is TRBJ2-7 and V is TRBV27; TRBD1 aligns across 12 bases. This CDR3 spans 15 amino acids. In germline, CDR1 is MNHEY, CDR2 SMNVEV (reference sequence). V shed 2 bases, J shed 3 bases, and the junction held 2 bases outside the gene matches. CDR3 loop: CASSLGTGGVYEQYF. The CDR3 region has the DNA TGTGCCAGCAGTTTAGGGACAGGGGGCGTCTACGAGCAGTACTTC.

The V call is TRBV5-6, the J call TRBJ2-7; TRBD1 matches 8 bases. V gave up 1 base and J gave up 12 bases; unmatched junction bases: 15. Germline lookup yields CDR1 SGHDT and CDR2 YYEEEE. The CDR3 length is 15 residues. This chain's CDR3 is CASSLLGAQGAILYF. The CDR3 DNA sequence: TGTGCCAGCAGCTTGCTAGGCGCCCAGGGGGCGATTTTGTACTTC.

For the CDR3, the DNA is TGTGCCAGCAGCGTCGAGGGGGCGAGGGAGCAGTTCTTC. It codes for CASSVEGAREQFF. The chain recombines TRBV11-1 with TRBJ2-1; 7 bases align to TRBD1. There are 13 residues in the CDR3. The junction had 8 bases not matched to a gene; V was cut back by 5 bases and J by 10 bases. Germline loops: CDR1 SGHAT, CDR2 FQDESV (reference sequence).

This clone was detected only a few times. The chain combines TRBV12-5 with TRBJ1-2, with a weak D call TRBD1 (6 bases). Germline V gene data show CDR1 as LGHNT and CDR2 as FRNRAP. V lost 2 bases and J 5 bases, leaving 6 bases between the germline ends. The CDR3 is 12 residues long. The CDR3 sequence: CASGLTGYGYTF. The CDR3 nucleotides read TGTGCTAGTGGTTTGACAGGGTATGGCTACACCTTC.

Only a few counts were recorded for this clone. The CDR3 DNA is TGCGCCAGCAGCCCTGACGGACTCAATCAGCCCCAGCATTTT. This translates into CASSPDGLNQPQHF. This chain connects TRBV5-1 to TRBJ1-5; D call uncertain. Per the germline V gene, CDR1 is SGHRS and CDR2 is YFSETQ. The CDR3 has 14 residues. Trimming pared 4 bases from V and 3 bases from J, leaving 11 bases between.

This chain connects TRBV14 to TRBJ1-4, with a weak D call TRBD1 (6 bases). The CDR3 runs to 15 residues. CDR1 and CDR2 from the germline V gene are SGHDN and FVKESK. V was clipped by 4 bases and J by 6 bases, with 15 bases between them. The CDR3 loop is CASSLRTESDEKLFF. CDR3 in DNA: TGTGCCAGCAGCCTAAGGACAGAATCTGATGAAAAACTGTTTTTT.

The CDR3 sequence: CASSLSVGETQYF. The CDR3 DNA reads as TGTGCCAGCAGTTTATCGGTGGGTGAGACCCAGTACTTC. V and J are TRBV27 and TRBJ2-5, with D unclear. The CDR3 sequence is 13 residues long. Deletions cut 0 bases from V and 5 bases from J, with 7 bases between. The V gene's germline CDR1 is MNHEY and CDR2 SMNVEV (reference sequence).

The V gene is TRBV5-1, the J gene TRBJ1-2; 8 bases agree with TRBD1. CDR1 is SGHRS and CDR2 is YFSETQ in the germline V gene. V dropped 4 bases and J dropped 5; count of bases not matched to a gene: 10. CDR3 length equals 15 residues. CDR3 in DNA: TGCGCCAGCAGCCCGACAGCCGGGACAGGTTATGGCTACACCTTC. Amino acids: CASSPTAGTGYGYTF.

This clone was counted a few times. The CDR3: CASSWGGNQPQHF. CDR3 coding DNA: TGCGCCAGCAGCTGGGGGGGGAATCAGCCCCAGCATTTT. This chain connects TRBV5-1 to TRBJ1-5, with D maybe TRBD1 (5 bases). The CDR3 has 13 residues. Germline values: CDR1 SGHRS, CDR2 YFSETQ. V was trimmed by 3 bases and J by 4 bases, leaving 8 bases between them.

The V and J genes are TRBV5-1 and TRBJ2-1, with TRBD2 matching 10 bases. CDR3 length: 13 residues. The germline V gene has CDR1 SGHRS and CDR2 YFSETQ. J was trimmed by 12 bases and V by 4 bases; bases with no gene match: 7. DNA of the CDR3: TGCGCCAGCAGCGCAGGGACTAGCGATGTGCAGTTCTTC. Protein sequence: CASSAGTSDVQFF.

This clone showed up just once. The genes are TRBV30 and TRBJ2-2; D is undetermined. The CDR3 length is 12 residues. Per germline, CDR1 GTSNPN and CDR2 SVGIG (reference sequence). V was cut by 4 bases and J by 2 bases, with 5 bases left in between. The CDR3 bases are TGTGCCTGGAACCTTAACACCGGGGAGCTGTTTTTT. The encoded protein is CAWNLNTGELFF.

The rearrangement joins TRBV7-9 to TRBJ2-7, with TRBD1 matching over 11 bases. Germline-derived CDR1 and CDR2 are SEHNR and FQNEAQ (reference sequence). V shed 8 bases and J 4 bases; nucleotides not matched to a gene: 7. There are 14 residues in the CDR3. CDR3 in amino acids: CASGPGQGVYEQYF. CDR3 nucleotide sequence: TGTGCCAGCGGACCGGGACAGGGGGTATACGAGCAGTACTTC.

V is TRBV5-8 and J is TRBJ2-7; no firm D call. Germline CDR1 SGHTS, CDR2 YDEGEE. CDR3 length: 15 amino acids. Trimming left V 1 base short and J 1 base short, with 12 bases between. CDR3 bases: TGTGCCAGCAGCTTGCAGGTTAGAGTTTCCTACGAGCAGTACTTC. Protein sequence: CASSLQVRVSYEQYF.